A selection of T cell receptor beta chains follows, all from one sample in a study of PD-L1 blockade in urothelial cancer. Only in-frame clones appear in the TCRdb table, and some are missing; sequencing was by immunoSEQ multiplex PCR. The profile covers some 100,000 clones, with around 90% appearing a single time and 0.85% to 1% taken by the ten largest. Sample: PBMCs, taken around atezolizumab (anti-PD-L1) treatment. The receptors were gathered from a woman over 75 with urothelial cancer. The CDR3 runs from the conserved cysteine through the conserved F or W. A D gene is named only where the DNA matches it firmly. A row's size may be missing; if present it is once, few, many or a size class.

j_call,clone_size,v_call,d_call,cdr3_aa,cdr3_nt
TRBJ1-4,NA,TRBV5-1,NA,CASSLNRVEKLFF,TGCGCCAGCAGCTTGAACAGAGTTGAAAAACTGTTTTTT
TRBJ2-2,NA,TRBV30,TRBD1,CAFSTGSTNTGELFF,TGTGCCTTCTCGACAGGGTCAACGAACACCGGGGAGCTGTTTTTT
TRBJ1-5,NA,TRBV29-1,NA,CSVEAGVGQPQHF,TGCAGCGTTGAAGCAGGGGTGGGTCAGCCCCAGCATTTT
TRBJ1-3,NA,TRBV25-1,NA,CASSESRGRLGNTIYF,TGTGCCAGCAGTGAATCCAGGGGTCGGCTAGGAAACACCATATATTTT
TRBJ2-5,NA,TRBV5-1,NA,CASSSQGGRETQYF,TGCGCCAGCAGCTCTCAGGGGGGTCGCGAGACCCAGTACTTC
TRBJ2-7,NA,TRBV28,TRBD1,CASKTGGNHEQYF,TGTGCCAGCAAGACAGGGGGCAACCACGAGCAGTACTTC
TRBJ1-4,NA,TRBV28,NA,CASSPPDRNEKLFF,TGTGCCAGCAGCCCTCCGGACAGAAATGAAAAACTGTTTTTT
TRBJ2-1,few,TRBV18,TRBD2,CASSPQPPATSGNYNEQFF,TGTGCCAGCTCACCACAGCCTCCGGCGACTAGCGGGAACTACAATGAGCAGTTCTTC
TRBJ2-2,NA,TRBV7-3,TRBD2,CASSLVAGGVTGELFF,TGTGCCAGCAGCTTGGTAGCGGGGGGAGTTACCGGGGAGCTGTTTTTT
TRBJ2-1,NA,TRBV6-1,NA,CASRGQSIFGNEQFF,TGTGCCAGCAGAGGACAGTCTATTTTTGGCAATGAGCAGTTCTTC
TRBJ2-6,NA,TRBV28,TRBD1,CASSPTGVGANVLTF,TGTGCCAGCAGTCCGACAGGGGTAGGGGCCAACGTCCTGACTTTC
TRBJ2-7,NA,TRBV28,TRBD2,CASSGRGGAYEQYF,TGTGCCAGCAGCGGACGGGGGGGCGCCTACGAGCAGTACTTC
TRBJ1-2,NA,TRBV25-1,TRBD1,CASTRQGLRPVYGYTF,TGTGCCAGCACAAGACAGGGGCTTCGACCCGTCTATGGCTACACCTTC
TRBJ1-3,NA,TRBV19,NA,CASSIGDTISGNTIYF,TGTGCCAGTAGTATAGGGGACACAATCTCTGGAAACACCATATATTTT
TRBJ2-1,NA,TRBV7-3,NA,CASSPLQGFEQFF,TGTGCCAGCAGCCCACTTCAGGGGTTTGAGCAGTTCTTC
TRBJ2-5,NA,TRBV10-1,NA,CASSDRAGEETQYF,TGCGCCAGCAGTGATCGGGCAGGGGAGGAGACCCAGTACTTC
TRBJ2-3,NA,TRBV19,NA,CAAQNPQGDTQYF,TGTGCCGCCCAAAACCCACAGGGAGATACGCAGTATTTT
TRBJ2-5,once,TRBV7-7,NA,CASSLVAGQQETQYF,TGTGCCAGCAGCTTAGTGGCGGGGCAACAAGAGACCCAGTACTTC
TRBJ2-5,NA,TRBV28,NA,CASSLNAGTQETQYF,TGTGCCAGCAGTTTAAATGCGGGGACCCAAGAGACCCAGTACTTC
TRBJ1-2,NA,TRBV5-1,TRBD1,CASSLAGQGSPSTF,TGCGCCAGCAGCTTGGCGGGACAGGGCTCTCCTAGCACCTTC
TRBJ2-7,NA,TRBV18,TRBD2,CASSLAGDSYEQYF,TGTGCCAGCTCCTTAGCGGGTGATTCCTACGAGCAGTACTTC
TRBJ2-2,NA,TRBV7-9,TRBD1,CASSHRQGAGELFF,TGTGCCAGCAGCCACCGACAGGGGGCCGGGGAGCTGTTTTTT
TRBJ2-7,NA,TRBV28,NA,CASSFQVPSSYEQYF,TGTGCCAGCAGTTTCCAGGTACCCAGCTCCTACGAGCAGTACTTC
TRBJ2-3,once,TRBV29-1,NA,CSVESFSSTDTQYF,TGCAGCGTTGAAAGCTTTTCTAGCACAGATACGCAGTATTTT
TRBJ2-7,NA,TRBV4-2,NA,CASSQDTGGEQYF,TGTGCCAGCAGCCAAGATACCGGGGGCGAGCAGTACTTC
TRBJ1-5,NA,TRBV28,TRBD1,CASSSSDRRDQPQHF,TGTGCCAGCAGTTCCTCGGACAGGCGGGATCAGCCCCAGCATTTT
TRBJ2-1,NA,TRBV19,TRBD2,CASNRLAGGTYNEQFF,TGTGCCAGTAACCGCCTAGCGGGAGGTACCTACAATGAGCAGTTCTTC
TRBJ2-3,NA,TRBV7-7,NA,CASSLGSGTVTDTQYF,TGTGCCAGCAGCTTAGGTTCCGGGACTGTCACAGATACGCAGTATTTT
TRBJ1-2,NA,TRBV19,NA,CAATPGGTPYGYTF,TGTGCCGCCACACCCGGAGGGACCCCCTATGGCTACACCTTC
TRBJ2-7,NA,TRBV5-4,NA,CASSLYGEQYF,TGTGCCAGCAGCTTGTACGGGGAGCAGTACTTC
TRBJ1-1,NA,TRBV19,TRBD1,CASRADRGRPEAFF,TGTGCCAGTAGGGCGGACAGGGGGAGGCCTGAAGCTTTCTTT
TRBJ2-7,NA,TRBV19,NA,CASTPQGFSGEQYF,TGTGCCAGTACCCCCCAGGGTTTTTCTGGCGAGCAGTACTTC
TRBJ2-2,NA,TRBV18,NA,CASSPLEGLNTGELFF,TGTGCCAGCTCACCCCTAGAGGGTTTGAACACCGGGGAGCTGTTTTTT